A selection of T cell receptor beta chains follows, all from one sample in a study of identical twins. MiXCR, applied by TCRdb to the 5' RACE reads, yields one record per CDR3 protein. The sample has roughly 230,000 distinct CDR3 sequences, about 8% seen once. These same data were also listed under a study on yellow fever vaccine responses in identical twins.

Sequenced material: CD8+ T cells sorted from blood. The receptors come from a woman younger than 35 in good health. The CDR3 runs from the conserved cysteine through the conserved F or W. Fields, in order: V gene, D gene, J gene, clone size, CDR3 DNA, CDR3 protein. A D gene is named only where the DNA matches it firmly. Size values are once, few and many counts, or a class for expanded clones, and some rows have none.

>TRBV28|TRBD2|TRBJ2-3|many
TGTGCCAGCAGTTTCTTGGCGAGAGCGGGAGGGCCCACAGATACGCAGTATTTT
CASSFLARAGGPTDTQYF
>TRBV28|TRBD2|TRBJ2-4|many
TGTGCCAGCAGAGAAGGGACTAGCGGGAGGCTAAACATTCAGTACTTC
CASREGTSGRLNIQYF
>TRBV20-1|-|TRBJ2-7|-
TGCAGTGCTAGACCCACTTCGGCCCCTGCCTACGAGCAGTACTTC
CSARPTSAPAYEQYF
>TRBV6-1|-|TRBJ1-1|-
TGTGCCAGCATAGGGGGGGGCTTGAACACTGAAGCTTTCTTT
CASIGGGLNTEAFF
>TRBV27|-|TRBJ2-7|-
TGTGCCAGCAGTTTATCCGGTACAGGGTGGGGGAAGGTTGAGCAGTACTTC
CASSLSGTGWGKVEQYF
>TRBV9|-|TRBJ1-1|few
TGTGCCAGCAGCGTAGATGGGACGAACACTGAAGCTTTCTTT
CASSVDGTNTEAFF
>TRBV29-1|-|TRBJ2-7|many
TGCAGCGTTGTTGTCCTCCCCTACGAGCAGTACTTC
CSVVVLPYEQYF
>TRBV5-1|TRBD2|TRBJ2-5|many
TGCGCCAGCAGCTTGGGGCTAGCGGCGTACCAAGAGACCCAGTACTTC
CASSLGLAAYQETQYF
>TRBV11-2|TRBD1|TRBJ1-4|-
TGTGCCAGCAGTTTACGGACAGGACGCGAAAAACTGTTTTTT
CASSLRTGREKLFF
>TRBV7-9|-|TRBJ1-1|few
TGTGCCAGCAGCCCGATGACAGGTATGAACACTGAAGCTTTCTTT
CASSPMTGMNTEAFF
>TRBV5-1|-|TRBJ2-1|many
TGCGCCAGCAGCCCGGGACCACCCGATCTTGAGCAGTTCTTC
CASSPGPPDLEQFF
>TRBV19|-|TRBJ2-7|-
TGTGCCAGTAGTTGGGGGGGCGCAGGCTACGAGCAGTACTTC
CASSWGGAGYEQYF
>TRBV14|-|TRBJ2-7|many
TGTGCCAGCAGCCAAGACCCGGGAGTCTCCTACGAGCAGTACTTC
CASSQDPGVSYEQYF
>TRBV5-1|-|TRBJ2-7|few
TGCGCCAGCAGCGGCTTGGGCGGAGACAACTACGAGCAGTACTTC
CASSGLGGDNYEQYF
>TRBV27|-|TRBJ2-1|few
TGTGCCAGCAGGCCCTATCTGTCGGGCCCCGACTACAATGAGCAGTTCTTC
CASRPYLSGPDYNEQFF
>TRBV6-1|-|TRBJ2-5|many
TGTGCCAGCAGTGAGGGGACGGACGTATCCCAAGAGACCCAGTACTTC
CASSEGTDVSQETQYF
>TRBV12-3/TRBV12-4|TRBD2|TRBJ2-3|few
TGTGCCAGCAGCACCCTAGCGGGGGGGGCAGATACGCAGTATTTT
CASSTLAGGADTQYF
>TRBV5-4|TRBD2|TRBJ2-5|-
TGTGCCAGCAGCTCAGAACCCGGGACTAGCGGGGGGGATCAAGAGACCCAGTACTTC
CASSSEPGTSGGDQETQYF
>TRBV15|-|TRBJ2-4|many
TGTGCCACCAGCGCTACCGGAAGACTGAGCATTCAGTACTTC
CATSATGRLSIQYF
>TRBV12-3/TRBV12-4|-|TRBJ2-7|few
TGTGCCAGCAGTTTGGTGAGCGCGAGCTCCTACGAGCAGTACTTC
CASSLVSASSYEQYF
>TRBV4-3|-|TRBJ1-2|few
TGCGCCAGCAGCCAAGGACAGACGAATAACTATGGCTACACCTTC
CASSQGQTNNYGYTF
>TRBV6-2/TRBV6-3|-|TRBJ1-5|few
TGTGCCAGCAAGGAATTCGAGGCGAATCAGCCCCAGCATTTT
CASKEFEANQPQHF
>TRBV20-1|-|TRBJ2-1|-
TGCAGTGCTCCAACCCGATTATTATACAATGAGCAGTTCTTC
CSAPTRLLYNEQFF
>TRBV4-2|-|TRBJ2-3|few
TGTGCCAGCAGCCAAGAGCCAGGGGAGGGTTCAGATACGCAGTATTTT
CASSQEPGEGSDTQYF
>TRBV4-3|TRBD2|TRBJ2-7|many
TGCGCCAGCAGCCAAGAGAGAGCCCTCGGGACTAGCGGGGAGTACGAGCAGTACTTC
CASSQERALGTSGEYEQYF
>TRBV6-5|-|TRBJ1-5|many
TGTGCCAGCAGTTACGGGGGTAGCAATCAGCCCCAGCATTTT
CASSYGGSNQPQHF
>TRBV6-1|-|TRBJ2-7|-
TGTGCCAGCAGGACTCCGGGAGATCATTCCATTTACTCCTACGAGCAGTACTTC
CASRTPGDHSIYSYEQYF
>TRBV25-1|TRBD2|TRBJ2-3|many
TGTGCCAGCAGTGACCTAGCGGCGGAGATAACAGATACGCAGTATTTT
CASSDLAAEITDTQYF
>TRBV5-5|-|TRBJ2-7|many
TGTGCCAGCTACGAACTAGTGAAAAGCTACGAGCAGTACTTC
CASYELVKSYEQYF
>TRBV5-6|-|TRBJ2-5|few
TGTGCCAGCAGCTTCACCGGGGGAGAGACCCAGTACTTC
CASSFTGGETQYF
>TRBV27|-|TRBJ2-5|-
TGTGCCAGCAGTTTCGGACAAGAAGAGACCCAGTACTTC
CASSFGQEETQYF
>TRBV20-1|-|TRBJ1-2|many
TGCAGTGCTCGAGACATCTATGGCTACACCTTC
CSARDIYGYTF
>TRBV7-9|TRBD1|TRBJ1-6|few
TGTGCCAGCAGCCTCGGGACAGGCCTCCACTTT
CASSLGTGLHF
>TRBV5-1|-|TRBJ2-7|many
TGCGCCAGCAGCTTGTCCGTCGCGTCCTACGAGCAGTACTTC
CASSLSVASYEQYF
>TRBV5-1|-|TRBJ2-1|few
TGCGCCAGCAGCTTGGGAGGGGCTTTGAACTACAATGAGCAGTTCTTC
CASSLGGALNYNEQFF
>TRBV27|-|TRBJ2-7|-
TGTGCCCGGGCAAGTGGAGGCGCAAAAACCTACGAGCAGTACTTC
CARASGGAKTYEQYF
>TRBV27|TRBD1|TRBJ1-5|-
TGTGCCAGCAGTCCCCGAGACAGGGCGAGCCAGCCCCAGCATTTT
CASSPRDRASQPQHF
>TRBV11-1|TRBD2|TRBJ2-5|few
TGTGCCAGCAGCCCCGAGCGACTAGCGGGAGTGGGGCAAGAGACCCAGTACTTC
CASSPERLAGVGQETQYF
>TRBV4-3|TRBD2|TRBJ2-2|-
TGCGCCAGCAGCCAAGATCGCGGCGGGGGGGAAACCGGGGAGCTGTTTTTT
CASSQDRGGGETGELFF
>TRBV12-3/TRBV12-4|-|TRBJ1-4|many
TGTGCCAGCGGCCAGCCGGCGGGTGAAAAACTGTTTTTT
CASGQPAGEKLFF
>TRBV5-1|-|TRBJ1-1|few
TGCGCCAGCAGCGTGCGGGACACTGAAGCTTTCTTT
CASSVRDTEAFF
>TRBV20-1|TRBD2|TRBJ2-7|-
TGCAGTGCTGATACTAGCGTCTCCTACGAGCAGTACTTC
CSADTSVSYEQYF
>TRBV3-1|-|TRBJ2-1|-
TGTGCCAGCAGCAGACGGGACGGATACAATGAGCAGTTCTTC
CASSRRDGYNEQFF
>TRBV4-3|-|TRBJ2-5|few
TGCGCCAGCAGCCGCGAGTGGACAGCCCGAGAGACCCAGTACTTC
CASSREWTARETQYF
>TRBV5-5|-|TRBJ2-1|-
TGTGCCAGCAGCTTGGTCGGGCTAGTCAATGAGCAGTTCTTC
CASSLVGLVNEQFF
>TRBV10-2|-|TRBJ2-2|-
TGCGCCAGCAGCGCTACAGGGTACAAGAACACCGGGGAGCTGTTTTTT
CASSATGYKNTGELFF
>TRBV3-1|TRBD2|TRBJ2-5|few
TGTGCCAGCAGCCACGCTAGCGGAGAGACCCAGTACTTC
CASSHASGETQYF
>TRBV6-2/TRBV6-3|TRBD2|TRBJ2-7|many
TGTGCCAGCAGCCTACTAGCGGAACCCTACGAGCAGTACTTC
CASSLLAEPYEQYF
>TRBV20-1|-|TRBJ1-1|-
TGCAGTGCTAGAGGTCCCTGGGACACTGAAGCTTTCTTT
CSARGPWDTEAFF
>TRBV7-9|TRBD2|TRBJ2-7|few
TGTGCCAGCAGCCATGCGGGACTAGCGGCACCCCACTACGAGCAGTACTTC
CASSHAGLAAPHYEQYF
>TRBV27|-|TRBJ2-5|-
TGTGCCAGCCCAATAAGGGTAAAGACCCAGTACTTC
CASPIRVKTQYF
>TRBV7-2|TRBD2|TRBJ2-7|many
TGTGCCAGCAGCTTGGTGGGGGGGACCTACGAGCAGTACTTC
CASSLVGGTYEQYF
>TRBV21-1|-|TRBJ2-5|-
TGTGCCAGCAGCAAAGCGCGTCTCCAACAAGAGACCCAGTACTTC
CASSKARLQQETQYF
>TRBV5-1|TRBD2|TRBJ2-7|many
TGCGCCAGCAGCGTCGGGACTAGCGGGTACGAGCAGTACTTC
CASSVGTSGYEQYF
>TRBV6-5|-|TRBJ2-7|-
TGTGCCAGCAGTTACGGAGGGGCGGGCGAGCAGTACTTC
CASSYGGAGEQYF
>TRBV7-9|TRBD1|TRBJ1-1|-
TGTGCCAGCAGCTCTCCAGGGGGCGCGGGCACTGAAGCTTTCTTT
CASSSPGGAGTEAFF
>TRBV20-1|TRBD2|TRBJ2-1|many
TGCAGTGCTAGAGTACCTAGCGGGAGTCTGCATGAGCAGTTCTTC
CSARVPSGSLHEQFF